The rows below give T cell receptor beta chains drawn from one sample of a study of blood T cell repertoires in COVID-19. Produced via immunoSEQ multiplex PCR; TCRdb's table is partial and in-frame only. The table includes approximately 250,000 clones, about 87% detected once. Input material: peripheral blood. The receptors come from a woman aged 70-85 years with COVID-19, enrolled during active disease. Both conserved end residues are trimmed from each CDR3. Fields, in order: V gene, J gene, CDR3 protein.

>TRBV5-1|TRBJ2-5
ASSLLTTSAQETQY
>TRBV18|TRBJ1-3
ASSPIDGGLEAGNTIY
>TRBV5-4|TRBJ1-1
ASSLTGGGTEAF
>TRBV10-3|TRBJ1-1
AISESRGLNTEAF
>TRBV12-3/TRBV12-4|TRBJ1-3
ASSSQWGNTIY
>TRBV6-4|TRBJ2-2
ASSEVVAAGELF
>TRBV6-5|TRBJ1-2
ASSYGGGYT
>TRBV7-8|TRBJ1-2
ASSPYSGGYT
>TRBV5-1|TRBJ2-7
ASSPGTSGNYEQY
>TRBV6-5|TRBJ2-7
ASSYKIGGYEQY
>TRBV4-2|TRBJ2-3
ASSQDRDPGLAGVDTDTQY
>TRBV5-1|TRBJ2-5
ASSAVAQGGTETQY
>TRBV4-1|TRBJ2-7
ASSQVQAGDYEQY
>TRBV7-8|TRBJ2-1
ASSTSAGVSNEQF
>TRBV6-2/TRBV6-3|TRBJ1-1
ASGRGGEAF
>TRBV7-9|TRBJ1-3
ASGTDRAGNTIY
>TRBV30|TRBJ2-7
AYSGGPYEQY
>TRBV5-6|TRBJ2-2
ASSLLGTNTGELF
>TRBV11-2|TRBJ2-7
ASSLDQGRGVEQY
>TRBV6-2/TRBV6-3|TRBJ2-1
ASSYYGLAGDHNEQF
>TRBV6-2/TRBV6-3|TRBJ1-1
ASSQRRDKTEAF
>TRBV5-4|TRBJ2-3
ASSPLRGKDTQY
>TRBV30|TRBJ1-6
AWSVRRSYNSPLH
>TRBV3-1/TRBV3-2|TRBJ2-7
ASTIAGAPPYEQY
>TRBV28|TRBJ2-1
AAAGGVNEQF
>TRBV19|TRBJ2-1
ASTPSGNSYNEQF
>TRBV7-9|TRBJ1-3
ASSVINSGNTIY
>TRBV5-1|TRBJ2-7
ASYFQGSYEQY
>TRBV5-1|TRBJ1-2
ASSPSGQGIGYT
>TRBV28|TRBJ1-4
ASRTGGASSNEKLF
>TRBV29-1|TRBJ2-2
SVEDRGNTGELF
>TRBV7-3|TRBJ2-1
ASSPRFGGNDNEQF
>TRBV4-1|TRBJ2-5
ASSHTGVRETQY
>TRBV3-1/TRBV3-2|TRBJ2-1
ASSRTTTSGIYNEQF
>TRBV5-4|TRBJ2-7
ASSPGTSGRGYEQY
>TRBV13|TRBJ2-7
ASSSTSGNYEQY
>TRBV6-6|TRBJ2-2
ASSPGVGRGNTGELF
>TRBV10-3|TRBJ2-7
AINGGGDEQY
>TRBV7-2|TRBJ1-2
ASSPRTGDGYT
>TRBV28|TRBJ1-2
ASTALGESPGYT
>TRBV11-3|TRBJ2-2
ASSPALTDTGELF
>TRBV6-5|TRBJ1-3
ASSALSGSGNTIY
>TRBV18|TRBJ1-3
ASSPRQDVGNTIY
>TRBV7-9|TRBJ2-7
ASSSTGDEQY
>TRBV11-2|TRBJ1-2
ASSLDAGSTYGYT
>TRBV5-1|TRBJ1-1
ASSPYRLRTGEAS
>TRBV19|TRBJ1-1
ASSSTGRAAEAF
>TRBV28|TRBJ2-3
ASSSPGSGTDTQY
>TRBV2|TRBJ2-1
ASSGTGTYNEQF
>TRBV30|TRBJ2-5
AWSPPWRSGAETQY
>TRBV7-2|TRBJ1-2
ASSSTGVPGGGYT
>TRBV6-5|TRBJ1-2
ASRTGQGGYT
>TRBV19|TRBJ1-6
ASSMAVPSSYNSPLH